Listed here are 7 T cell receptor beta chains from one sample, sequenced in a study of tumor-infiltrating lymphocytes in primary liver carcinoma. Reverse transcription of around 0.45 ug total RNA with a constant-region primer produced TCR beta cDNA. A slightly modified ARM-PCR protocol with three nested multiplex PCR rounds produced these TCR beta libraries. Forward primers for TRBV1-TRBV30 and a C-beta reverse primer served the first two PCR rounds, at about 10 cycles each. TCRdb re-called the multiplex PCR reads through MiXCR, storing one row per CDR3 protein. The data show 90,000 to 110,000 distinct CDR3 sequences, with around 84% seen just once and approximately 20% held by the top ten. Co-extracted RNA and DNA came from about 20-30 mg of unsorted bulk tissue. Input material: liver tumor tissue from sampling region 3. Sample subset: tumor region T3, left-lateral pole. Source of these receptors: a man aged 40-49 years with primary liver carcinoma and hepatitis B virus infection.

This clonotype was counted at least ten times. The chain employs TRBV6-4 and TRBJ2-2, with 10 nucleotides matching TRBD1. The length of the CDR3 is 14 residues. The V and J ends lost 2 bases and 6 bases, in that order; junction bases with no gene match: 0. Germline loops: CDR1 MRHNA, CDR2 SNTAGT. CDR3 sequence reads: CASSDGQGAGELFF. DNA for the CDR3: TGTGCCAGCAGTGACGGACAGGGGGCCGGGGAGCTGTTTTTT.

This clonotype has just a few counts. With a much larger clone just one base away, this may be a read error. CDR3 loop: CASSGQPNSPPHF. CDR3 bases: TGTGCCAGCAGTGGACAGCCTAATTCACCCCCCCACTTT. The chain links TRBV25-1 to TRBJ1-6; D is perhaps TRBD1 (5 bases). This CDR3 contains 13 residues. Germline values: CDR1 MGHDK, CDR2 SYGVNS.

With regard to this clonotype: Germline and junction disagree at one end, which may indicate a read error. The chain recombines TRBV4-3 with TRBJ2-3; tentatively, D is TRBD1 or TRBD2 (5 bases each). The CDR3 contains 17 residues. Germline loops: CDR1 LGHNA, CDR2 YSLEER. CDR3 protein: CANSQDPGGWGKDTHYF. The DNA of the CDR3 is TGCGCCAACAGCCAAGATCCTGGAGGCTGGGGCAAAGATACGCATTATTTT.

A word on this clonotype: The junction departs from germline at one end; a sequencing error may be responsible. The gene calls are TRBV11-2 and TRBJ2-7; the D gene is possibly TRBD1 (5 bases). The CDR3 extends over 14 amino acids. Germline V CDR1 and CDR2: SGHAT, FQNNGV. In DNA, the CDR3 is TGTGCCAGCAGCTCTAACAGGAATTCATACGAGCACTACTTC. Protein: CASSSNRNSYEHYF.

Notes on this clonotype: The conserved phenylalanine or tryptophan is not found at the CDR3 terminus, so this likely reflects a read error. The chain combines TRBV12-3 or TRBV12-4 with TRBJ2-6, with a weak D call TRBD2 (6 bases). The CDR3 totals 21 residues. Written as DNA, the CDR3 is TGTGTCAGCAGTCGGACCCGACTAGTCCCCGGTCGGACCTCTGGGGCCAACGTCCTGACTTTG. This translates into CVSSRTRLVPGRTSGANVLTL.

The chain uses TRBV11-3 and TRBJ2-1; no firm D call. Looked up from germline, CDR1 is SGHNT and CDR2 is YENEEA. Trimming took off 9 bases at V and 9 bases at J, with 18 bases between the two ends. The CDR3 contains 13 residues. This CDR3 reads CASGFARLLEQFF. CDR3 bases: TGTGCCAGTGGCTTCGCGCGTTTGCTTGAGCAGTTCTTC.

To note about this clonotype: The CDR3 does not end in the conserved phenylalanine or tryptophan, so this is likely a read error. The chain couples TRBV12-3 or TRBV12-4 to TRBJ2-6; D is ambiguous. Trimming pared 8 bases from V and 0 bases from J, leaving 5 bases between. CDR3 length: 13 amino acids. CDR3 in DNA: TGTGCCAGCGCCATCTCTGGGGCCAACGTCCTGACTATC. Protein sequence: CASAISGANVLTI.